This T cell receptor beta chain emerged from a study of shared clonotypes between healthy human individuals. The CDR3 consists of 17 residues. CDR1 is LNHNV, CDR2 YYDKDF, per germline (reference sequence). Germline trimming cut 1 base from V and 2 bases from J; bases unmatched to any gene: 5. Deep-level settings were used for running the assay. This table comes from immunoSEQ multiplex PCR, and its TCRdb copy is limited to in-frame clones, with some not included. The sample carries 450,000 to 600,000 clones, around 79% recorded once. The chain links TRBV15 to TRBJ1-5; 10 bases are a match to TRBD1. This TCR was recovered from a woman in her thirties or forties in good health. Some clones in this sample may be carry-over from other donors' samples. Sequenced material: PBMCs. The CDR3: CATSRGGQGRGNQPQHF. Written as DNA, the CDR3 is TGTGCCACCAGCAGAGGGGGACAGGGGAGGGGCAATCAGCCCCAGCATTTT. The full variable domain, completed using reference TRBV15 and TRBJ1-5, is DAMVIQNPRYQVTQFGKPVTLSCSQTLNHNVMYWYQQKSSQAPKLLFHYYDKDFNNEADTPDNFQSRRPNTSFCFLDIRSPGLGDTAMYLCATSRGGQGRGNQPQHFGDGTRLSIL.